This entry lists 30 T cell receptor beta chains sequenced from one sample in a study of shared clonotypes between healthy human individuals. CD8 cells regarded as naive lacked CD45RO, were positively chosen for CCR7, and omitted terminally differentiated effector memory CD45RA+ cells. Here immunoSEQ multiplex PCR was the method, and the copy in TCRdb shows in-frame clones only, minus some. The sample lists 1.5 million to 2.5 million clones; approximately 94% were seen once. Sequenced sample: naive CD8+ T cells sorted from blood. These receptors were obtained from a man younger than 35 in good health.

This sequence joins TRBV29-1 and TRBJ2-7; either TRBD1 or TRBD2 may fit D (6 bases each). The CDR3 extends over 14 amino acids. Germline CDR1 reads SQVTM; CDR2 reads ANQGSEA. Trimming left V 4 bases short and J 3 bases short, with 16 bases between. DNA for the CDR3: TGCAGCGTTGCGGGAGATGGGGGCATCTACGAGCAGTACTTC. Translating it yields CSVAGDGGIYEQYF.

The rearrangement joins TRBV30 to TRBJ1-6; TRBD1 matches at 9 bases. The germline gives CDR1 GTSNPN, CDR2 SVGIG (reference sequence). CDR3 size: 15 residues. Unmatched junction bases numbered 12, after V lost 8 bases and J lost 7 bases. The chain's CDR3 is CAAPLGQGRNSPLHF. CDR3 DNA: TGTGCCGCCCCACTGGGACAGGGTCGGAATTCACCCCTCCACTTT.

The genes are TRBV13 and TRBJ1-2, with 11 positions matching TRBD1. Germline CDR1 is PRHDT and CDR2 is FYEKMQ (reference sequence). This CDR3 is built from 15 residues. The V gene end was trimmed by 4 bases and the J gene end by 2 bases; junction bases not matched to a gene: 3. CDR3 sequence: CASSWGTGGNYGYTF. The CDR3 DNA sequence: TGTGCCAGCAGCTGGGGGACAGGGGGGAACTATGGCTACACCTTC.

The chain combines TRBV7-2 with TRBJ2-7, with TRBD2 matching over 9 bases. The germline CDR1 and CDR2 sequences are SGHTA and FQGNSA. This CDR3 is 15 amino acids long. J gave up 1 base and V 2 bases, and 3 bases lay outside the gene matches. The chain's CDR3 is CASSLRLAASYEQYF. The DNA of the CDR3 is TGTGCCAGCAGCTTAAGACTAGCGGCTTCCTACGAGCAGTACTTC.

The rearrangement joins TRBV7-9 to TRBJ2-1; D uncertain. Germline CDR1 reads SEHNR; CDR2 reads FQNEAQ (reference sequence). Trimming shortened V by 0 bases and J by 0 bases, and 6 bases separated the two germline ends. This CDR3 is 15 amino acids long. CDR3 protein: CASSLAKSSYNEQFF. CDR3 DNA sequence: TGTGCCAGCAGCTTAGCTAAGAGCTCCTACAATGAGCAGTTCTTC.

For this clone: Additional DNA sequences in this sample encode the identical CDR3. The chain employs TRBV30 and TRBJ2-7; D may be TRBD2 (6 bases). This CDR3 contains 11 residues. Trimming shortened V by 5 bases and J by 1 base, and 6 bases separated the two germline ends. CDR1 is GTSNPN and CDR2 is SVGIG in the germline V gene (reference sequence). CDR3 bases: TGTGCCTGGGGGAGGTCCTACGAGCAGTACTTC. Protein product: CAWGRSYEQYF.

This rearrangement joins TRBV4-3 to TRBJ2-7; D ambiguous. Germline V lookup: CDR1 LGHNA, CDR2 YSLEER. This CDR3 spans 15 amino acids. V dropped 0 bases and J dropped 0 bases, with 9 bases sitting between them. As DNA, the CDR3 is TGCGCCAGCAGCCAAGAAAACTTGCCCTCCTACGAGCAGTACTTC. Encoded protein: CASSQENLPSYEQYF.

V gene TRBV5-1 combines with J gene TRBJ2-7; D ambiguous. The CDR3 length is 13 residues. Germline V gene lookup returns CDR1 SGHRS and CDR2 YFSETQ. V lost 1 base to trimming and J lost 2 bases, with 7 bases between them. CDR3 in DNA: TGCGCCAGCAGCTTGCAGGAGACCTACGAGCAGTACTTC. This codes for CASSLQETYEQYF. Drawing the rest from reference TRBV5-1 and TRBJ2-7, the complete variable domain is KAGVTQTPRYLIKTRGQQVTLSCSPISGHRSVSWYQQTPGQGLQFLFEYFSETQRNKGNFPGRFSGRQFSNSRSEMNVSTLELGDSALYLCASSLQETYEQYFGPGTRLTVT.

The sample holds one count of this clone. The chain is built from TRBV4-1 and TRBJ2-7, with 8 bases matching TRBD2. The CDR3 contains 15 residues. V lost 5 bases, J lost 2 bases, and 8 bases stayed unmatched. Germline CDR1 reads MGHRA; CDR2 reads YSYEKL. CDR3 sequence (DNA): TGCGCCAGCAGCTTTGGACTAGCCGCCACCTACGAGCAGTACTTC. It encodes CASSFGLAATYEQYF.

The chain has TRBV11-2 and TRBJ2-1, with no clear D. There are 15 residues in the CDR3. CDR1 and CDR2 (germline): SGHAT, FQNNGV. V was trimmed by 0 bases and J by 4 bases, leaving 10 bases between them. DNA for the CDR3: TGTGCCAGCAGCTTAGATAGCCCAAGATACAATGAGCAGTTCTTC. Amino acid sequence: CASSLDSPRYNEQFF.

V usage is TRBV4-1 and J usage is TRBJ1-1, with 9 bases lining up with TRBD1. Unmatched junction bases numbered 14, after V lost 5 bases and J lost 4 bases. Germline values: CDR1 MGHRA, CDR2 YSYEKL. The CDR3 spans 17 residues. CDR3 DNA sequence: TGCGCCAGCAGCACCTTGGGGACAGGGCTATTAGGCACTGAAGCTTTCTTT. Its protein product is CASSTLGTGLLGTEAFF.

The genes are TRBV7-6 and TRBJ2-7, with D hard to call. V shed 5 bases and J shed 5 bases, with 13 bases lying between them. The CDR3 is 13 amino acids. Germline V lookup: CDR1 SGHVS, CDR2 FNYEAQ. In DNA, the CDR3 is TGTGCCAGCAGCCCCATGGACGGTAACGAGCAGTACTTC. Amino acids: CASSPMDGNEQYF. The complete variable domain, with remaining parts taken from reference TRBV7-6 and TRBJ2-7, reads GAGVSQSPRYKVTKRGQDVALRCDPISGHVSLYWYRQALGQGPEFLTYFNYEAQQDKSGLPNDRFSAERPEGSISTLTIQRTEQRDSAMYRCASSPMDGNEQYFGPGTRLTVT.

V gene TRBV10-3 combines with J gene TRBJ2-2, with 10 positions matching TRBD2. CDR1 ENHRY and CDR2 SYGVKD come from the germline V gene. CDR3 length equals 17 residues. V shed 0 bases and J 0 bases; nucleotides not matched to a gene: 1. Written as DNA, the CDR3 is TGTGCCATCAGTGAGTCAGCGGGAGGGTCGAACACCGGGGAGCTGTTTTTT. The encoded protein is CAISESAGGSNTGELFF.

The chain couples TRBV9 to TRBJ1-1; 8 bases map to TRBD1. CDR1 SGDLS and CDR2 YYNGEE come from the germline V gene. After removal of 5 bases from V and 1 base from J, the junction contained 4 bases not matched to a gene. The CDR3 length is 14 residues. In nucleotides, the CDR3 is TGTGCCAGCAGTGAGGACAGGGCGAACACTGAAGCTTTCTTT. Amino acids: CASSEDRANTEAFF.

The chain joins TRBV4-1 to TRBJ2-1, with TRBD2 as a possible D gene (5 bases). Trimming took 2 bases from V and 7 from J, leaving 12 bases between them. The CDR3 has 14 residues. CDR1 is MGHRA, CDR2 YSYEKL, per germline. CDR3 sequence (DNA): TGCGCCAGCAGCCAACGAAGCGGTATTAATGAGCAGTTCTTC. As protein: CASSQRSGINEQFF.

The chain couples TRBV4-3 to TRBJ2-1; possible D gene TRBD2, 5 bases. Germline CDR1 LGHNA, CDR2 YSLEER. The CDR3 is 17 residues long. Trimming left V 0 bases short and J 5 bases short, with 17 bases between. CDR3 amino acids: CASSQDTDWEPNNEQFF. The CDR3 nucleotides are TGCGCCAGCAGCCAAGATACGGACTGGGAACCTAACAATGAGCAGTTCTTC.

Remarks on this clone: The sample contains more than one DNA sequence encoding this CDR3. CDR3 in DNA: TGTGCCAGCAGTTTATCTGCAGGAACTCTCTCCTACGAGCAGTACTTC. Encoded protein: CASSLSAGTLSYEQYF. This sequence joins TRBV27 and TRBJ2-7, with unresolved D. CDR1 is MNHEY and CDR2 is SMNVEV in the germline V gene (reference sequence). The CDR3 sequence is 16 residues long. Trimming removed 0 bases from V and 0 bases from J, with 12 bases in between.

Worth noting for this clone: Other DNA sequences in this sample translate to the same CDR3. V is TRBV6-5 and J is TRBJ2-3; 7 nucleotides agree with TRBD2. J lost 3 bases, V lost 2 bases, and 2 bases had no gene match. The CDR3 extends over 14 amino acids. CDR1 and CDR2 (germline): MNHEY, SVGAGI. The DNA for the CDR3 is TGTGCCAGCAGTTACAGGGAGGGGACAGATACGCAGTATTTT. It codes for CASSYREGTDTQYF.

The V call is TRBV4-1, the J call TRBJ2-5; 11 bases are shared with TRBD2. CDR1 and CDR2 (germline): MGHRA, YSYEKL. Trimming took 4 bases from V and 5 from J; bases not matched to a gene: 9. The CDR3 is 16 residues long. This CDR3 is CASSLTSGGWGETQYF. In nucleotides, the CDR3 is TGCGCCAGCAGCCTTACTAGCGGGGGATGGGGGGAGACCCAGTACTTC.

This sequence joins TRBV5-8 and TRBJ1-1, with D unclear. The CDR3 is made up of 14 amino acids. Germline-derived CDR1 and CDR2 are SGHTS and YDEGEE. V gave up 1 base and J gave up 1 base, with 8 bases separating them. The CDR3 DNA is TGTGCCAGCAGCTTGCCTACGGGGAACACTGAAGCTTTCTTT. It translates to CASSLPTGNTEAFF.

The genes are TRBV10-3 and TRBJ2-6; 8 positions agree with TRBD1. V gave up 7 bases and J gave up 0 bases; unmatched junction bases: 11. The length of the CDR3 is 18 residues. Per germline, CDR1 ENHRY and CDR2 SYGVKD. DNA of the CDR3: TGTGCCATCAATCCCTCGACAGGGGAAGACTCTGGGGCCAACGTCCTGACTTTC. Protein product: CAINPSTGEDSGANVLTF.

The chain links TRBV5-1 to TRBJ1-1; tentative D call: TRBD1 (5 bases). Trimming removed 5 bases at V and 6 bases at J, with 23 bases between. CDR3 length: 16 residues. Germline V CDR1 and CDR2: SGHRS, YFSETQ. In DNA, the CDR3 is TGCGCCAGCAGTATGGTGGGGGGAGAGTTAAGTGCTGAAGCTTTCTTT. Its protein product is CASSMVGGELSAEAFF.

V and J are TRBV7-9 and TRBJ2-2, with 7 positions matching TRBD1. CDR1 and CDR2 from the germline V gene are SEHNR and FQNEAQ (reference sequence). The CDR3 runs 15 residues. V trimming: 5 bases; J trimming: 2 bases; junction bases outside the gene matches: 5. CDR3: CASSLGTENTGELFF. In nucleotides, the CDR3 is TGTGCCAGCAGCCTCGGGACAGAAAACACCGGGGAGCTGTTTTTT.

This chain links TRBV7-2 with TRBJ2-7, with D possibly matching TRBD2 (6 bases). CDR3 length: 17 residues. Trimming pared 1 base from V and 2 bases from J, leaving 18 bases between. Germline V CDR1 and CDR2: SGHTA, FQGNSA. In DNA form, the CDR3 reads TGTGCCAGCAGCTTAGAATTTTGGCGGGAAGGACCCTACGAGCAGTACTTC. This encodes CASSLEFWREGPYEQYF.

The V call is TRBV2, the J call TRBJ2-7, with D tentatively TRBD1 or TRBD2 (5 bases each). The CDR3 is 14 amino acids. CDR1 is SNHLY and CDR2 is FYNNEI in the germline V gene. V lost 4 bases to trimming and J lost 5 bases, with 15 bases between them. The CDR3 sequence: CASSGGIGAHEQYF. CDR3 bases: TGTGCCAGCAGTGGGGGGATAGGGGCCCACGAGCAGTACTTC.

This clone was counted only a few times. The chain carries TRBV4-1 and TRBJ1-6; D is undetermined. The germline V and J ends were trimmed by 0 bases and 9 bases, with 12 bases remaining between them. Germline V gene data show CDR1 as MGHRA and CDR2 as YSYEKL. This CDR3 comprises 15 residues. Here the CDR3 DNA reads TGCGCCAGCAGCCAAGAGATCGGGCAGCGTTCACCCCTCCACTTT. Translation gives CASSQEIGQRSPLHF.

The genes are TRBV6-1 and TRBJ2-7; D may be TRBD1 or TRBD2 (5 bases each). With 3 bases removed from V and 4 bases from J, the gap between germline ends came to 13 bases. The CDR3 is made up of 14 amino acids. From germline, CDR1 is MNHNS and CDR2 SASEGT. The CDR3 region is CASSDPWDGYEQYF. The CDR3 region has the DNA TGTGCCAGCAGTGATCCCTGGGACGGTTACGAGCAGTACTTC.

Comments on this clone: This specimen includes other DNA sequences encoding the same CDR3. V is TRBV11-2 and J is TRBJ2-7; D might be TRBD2 (5 bases). The V and J ends lost 0 bases and 2 bases respectively, with 8 bases between them. The germline CDR1 and CDR2 sequences are SGHAT and FQNNGV. The CDR3 is made up of 14 amino acids. Here the CDR3 reads CASSLEPGTYEQYF. The CDR3 region has the DNA TGTGCCAGCAGCTTAGAACCCGGGACCTACGAGCAGTACTTC. Drawing the rest from reference TRBV11-2 and TRBJ2-7, the complete variable domain is EAGVAQSPRYKIIEKRQSVAFWCNPISGHATLYWYQQILGQGPKLLIQFQNNGVVDDSQLPKDRFSAERLKGVDSTLKIQPAKLEDSAVYLCASSLEPGTYEQYFGPGTRLTVT.

This sequence joins TRBV7-9 and TRBJ2-7; the D gene is possibly TRBD1 (6 bases). The CDR3 is 17 residues long. Germline V gene sequence: CDR1 SEHNR, CDR2 FQNEAQ (reference sequence). Trimming removed 4 bases at V and 3 bases at J, with 22 bases between. The CDR3 spells CASSSSVTGPQFYEQYF. For the CDR3, the DNA is TGTGCCAGCAGCTCCTCAGTCACAGGGCCCCAATTCTACGAGCAGTACTTC.

The chain uses TRBV5-6 and TRBJ2-1, with 9 bases aligning to TRBD2. The germline V gene encodes CDR1 SGHDT and CDR2 YYEEEE. The length of the CDR3 is 17 residues. Unmatched junction bases numbered 15, after V lost 4 bases and J lost 7 bases. The CDR3 DNA follows: TGTGCCAGCAGCCGCTACCGACTAAGCGGGGGGTGGAATGAGCAGTTCTTC. Translated: CASSRYRLSGGWNEQFF.